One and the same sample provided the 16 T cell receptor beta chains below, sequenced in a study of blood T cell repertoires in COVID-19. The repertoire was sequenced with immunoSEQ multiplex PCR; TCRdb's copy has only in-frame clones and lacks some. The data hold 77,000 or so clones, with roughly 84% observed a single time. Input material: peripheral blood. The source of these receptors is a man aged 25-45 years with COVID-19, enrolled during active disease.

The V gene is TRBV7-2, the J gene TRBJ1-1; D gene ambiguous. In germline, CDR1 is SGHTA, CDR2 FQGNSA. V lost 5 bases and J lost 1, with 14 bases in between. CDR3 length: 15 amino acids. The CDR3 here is CASSRGRTGNTEAFF. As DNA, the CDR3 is TGTGCCAGCAGCAGAGGGCGGACGGGGAACACTGAAGCTTTCTTT.

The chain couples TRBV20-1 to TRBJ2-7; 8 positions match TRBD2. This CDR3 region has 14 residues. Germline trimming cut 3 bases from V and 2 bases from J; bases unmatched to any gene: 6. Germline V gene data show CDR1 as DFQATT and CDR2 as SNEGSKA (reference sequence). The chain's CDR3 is CSASLLAGPYEQYF. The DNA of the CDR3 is TGCAGTGCTAGTCTTCTAGCGGGCCCCTACGAGCAGTACTTC.

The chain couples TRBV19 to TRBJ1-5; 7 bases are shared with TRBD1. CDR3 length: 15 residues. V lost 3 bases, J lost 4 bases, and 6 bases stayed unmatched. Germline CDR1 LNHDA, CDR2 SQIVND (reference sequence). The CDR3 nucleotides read TGTGCCAGTAGTATTTGGGTACAGGGGAATCAGCCCCAGCATTTT. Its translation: CASSIWVQGNQPQHF.

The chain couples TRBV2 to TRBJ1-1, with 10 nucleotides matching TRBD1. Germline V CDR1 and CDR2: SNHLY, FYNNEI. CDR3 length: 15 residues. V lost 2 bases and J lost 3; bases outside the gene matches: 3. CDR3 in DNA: TGTGCCAGCAGTGAATTTGGACAGGGGGACACTGAAGCTTTCTTT. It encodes CASSEFGQGDTEAFF.

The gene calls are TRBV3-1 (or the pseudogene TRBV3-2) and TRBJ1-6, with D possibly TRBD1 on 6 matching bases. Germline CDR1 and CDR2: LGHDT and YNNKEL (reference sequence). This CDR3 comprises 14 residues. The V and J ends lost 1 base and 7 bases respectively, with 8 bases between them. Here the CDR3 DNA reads TGTGCCAGCAGCCAAGGGACAGACAATTCACCCCTCCACTTT. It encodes CASSQGTDNSPLHF.

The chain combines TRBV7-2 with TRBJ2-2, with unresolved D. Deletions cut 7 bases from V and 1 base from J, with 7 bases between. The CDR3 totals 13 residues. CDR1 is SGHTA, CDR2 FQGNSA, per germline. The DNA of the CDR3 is TGTGCCAGCACGAGAAGGAACACCGGGGAGCTGTTTTTT. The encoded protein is CASTRRNTGELFF.

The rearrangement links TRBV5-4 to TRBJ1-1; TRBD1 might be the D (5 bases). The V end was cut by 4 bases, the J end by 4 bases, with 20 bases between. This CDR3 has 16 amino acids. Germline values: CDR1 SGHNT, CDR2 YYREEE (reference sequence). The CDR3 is CASSPLVGGRGTEAFF. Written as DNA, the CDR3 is TGTGCCAGCAGCCCCCTAGTGGGGGGACGTGGCACTGAAGCTTTCTTT.

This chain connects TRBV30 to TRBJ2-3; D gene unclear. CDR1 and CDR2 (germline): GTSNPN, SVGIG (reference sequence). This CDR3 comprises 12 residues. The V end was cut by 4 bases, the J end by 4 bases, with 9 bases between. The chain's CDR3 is CAWTPQADTQYF. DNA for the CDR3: TGTGCCTGGACCCCACAAGCAGATACGCAGTATTTT.

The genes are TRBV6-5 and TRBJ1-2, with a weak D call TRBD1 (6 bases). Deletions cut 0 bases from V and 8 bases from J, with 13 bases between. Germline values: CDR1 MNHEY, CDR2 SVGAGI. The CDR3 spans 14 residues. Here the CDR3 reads CASSYSADRRGYTF. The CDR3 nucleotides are TGTGCCAGCAGTTACTCGGCGGACAGACGCGGCTACACCTTC.

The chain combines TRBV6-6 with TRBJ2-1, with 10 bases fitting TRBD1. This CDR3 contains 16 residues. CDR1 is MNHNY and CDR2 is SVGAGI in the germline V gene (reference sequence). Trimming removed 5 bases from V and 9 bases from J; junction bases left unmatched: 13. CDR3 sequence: CASSHDRGLEVSEQFF. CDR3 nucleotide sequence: TGTGCCAGCAGTCACGACAGGGGGCTTGAAGTAAGTGAGCAGTTCTTC.

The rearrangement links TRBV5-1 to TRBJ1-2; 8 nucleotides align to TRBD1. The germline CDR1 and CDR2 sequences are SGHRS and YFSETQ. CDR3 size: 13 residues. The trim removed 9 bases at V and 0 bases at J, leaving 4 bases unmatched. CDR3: CATRTGSNYGYTF. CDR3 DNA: TGCGCCACCCGGACAGGGTCTAACTATGGCTACACCTTC. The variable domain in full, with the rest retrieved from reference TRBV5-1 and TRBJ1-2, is KAGVTQTPRYLIKTRGQQVTLSCSPISGHRSVSWYQQTPGQGLQFLFEYFSETQRNKGNFPGRFSGRQFSNSRSEMNVSTLELGDSALYLCATRTGSNYGYTFGSGTRLTVV.

CDR3 in DNA: TGTGCCAGCAGCTTAAACCCCGAGCGTTCACCCCTCCACTTT. Its protein is CASSLNPERSPLHF. V usage is TRBV11-2 and J usage is TRBJ1-6; D remains ambiguous. This CDR3 spans 14 amino acids. Germline-derived CDR1 and CDR2 are SGHAT and FQNNGV. Trimming removed 2 bases at V and 9 bases at J, with 11 bases between.

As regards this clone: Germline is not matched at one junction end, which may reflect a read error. The CDR3 DNA sequence: TGTGCCATCAGGGAGTCGCCCAGCGGGATGGTCGGGGAGCTGTTTTTT. Translated, it gives CAIRESPSGMVGELFF. The chain uses TRBV10-3 and TRBJ2-2; 7 bases agree with TRBD2. CDR1 is ENHRY, CDR2 SYGVKD, per germline. This CDR3 spans 16 amino acids.

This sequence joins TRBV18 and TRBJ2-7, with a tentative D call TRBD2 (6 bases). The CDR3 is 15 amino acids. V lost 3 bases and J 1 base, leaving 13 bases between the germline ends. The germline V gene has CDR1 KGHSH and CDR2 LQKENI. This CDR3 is CASSPRASASYEQYF. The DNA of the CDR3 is TGTGCCAGCTCACCTAGGGCTAGCGCGTCCTACGAGCAGTACTTC.

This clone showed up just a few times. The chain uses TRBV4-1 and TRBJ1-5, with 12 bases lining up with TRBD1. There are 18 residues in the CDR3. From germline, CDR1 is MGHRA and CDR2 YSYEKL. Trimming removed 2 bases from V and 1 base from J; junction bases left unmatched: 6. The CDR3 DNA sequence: TGCGCCAGCAGCCAACCGGGACAGGGGGCGCCGAGCAATCAGCCCCAGCATTTT. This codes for CASSQPGQGAPSNQPQHF.

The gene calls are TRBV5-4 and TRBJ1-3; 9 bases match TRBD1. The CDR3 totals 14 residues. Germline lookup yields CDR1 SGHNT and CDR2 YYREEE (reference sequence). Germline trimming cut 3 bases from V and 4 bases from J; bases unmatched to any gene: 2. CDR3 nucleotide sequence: TGTGCCAGCAGCTACAGGGGGCTAGGAAACACCATATATTTT. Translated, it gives CASSYRGLGNTIYF.